The 5 T cell receptor beta chains in this list originate from one sample, sequenced in a study of T cell responses to AZD1222 COVID-19 vaccine. The method was immunoSEQ multiplex PCR; TCRdb's version includes in-frame clones alone and lacks a portion of them. This sample has 150,000 to 250,000 clones, with approximately 90% found just once. The input for sequencing was peripheral blood, taken 28 days after the second AZD1222 dose. These receptor sequences come from an adult who received the AZD1222 COVID-19 vaccine.

A single count supports this clone. This sequence joins TRBV3-1 (or the pseudogene TRBV3-2) and TRBJ2-1; 9 nucleotides match TRBD2. CDR3 length: 16 residues. Germline CDR1 and CDR2: LGHDT and YNNKEL (reference sequence). The junction had 10 bases not matched to a gene; V was cut back by 5 bases and J by 5 bases. The CDR3 reads CASSEPRASGNNEQFF. The DNA of the CDR3 is TGTGCCAGCAGCGAGCCAAGGGCTAGCGGGAACAATGAGCAGTTCTTC.

Only one count was recorded for this clone. The chain links TRBV7-8 to TRBJ2-7; D not resolved. The CDR3 is 11 amino acids. The germline CDR1 and CDR2 sequences are SGHVS and FQNEAQ. V lost 1 base to trimming and J lost 11 bases, with 9 bases between them. The CDR3 DNA follows: TGTGCCAGCAGCTTAGGTAGGGAAGAGTACTTC. The encoded protein is CASSLGREEYF. The full variable domain, its missing parts supplied by reference TRBV7-8 and TRBJ2-7, is GAGVSQSPRYKVAKRGQDVALRCDPISGHVSLFWYQQALGQGPEFLTYFQNEAQLDKSGLPSDRFFAERPEGSVSTLKIQRTQQEDSAVYLCASSLGREEYFGPGTRLTVT.

The genes are TRBV18 and TRBJ1-3; 7 nucleotides agree with TRBD1. V was clipped by 5 bases and J by 2 bases; unmatched bases: 6. This CDR3 has 15 residues. Germline-derived CDR1 and CDR2 are KGHSH and LQKENI. The CDR3: CASSNGGGAGNTIYF. In DNA, the CDR3 is TGTGCCAGCTCAAACGGAGGGGGCGCTGGAAACACCATATATTTT.

In this sample, this clone turned up once. J is TRBJ2-7 and V is TRBV5-1; TRBD2 matches 13 bases. V dropped 4 bases and J dropped 5; count of bases not matched to a gene: 12. The CDR3 is made up of 17 amino acids. The V gene's germline CDR1 is SGHRS and CDR2 YFSETQ. This CDR3 is CASSHPGLAGKMDEQYF. The CDR3 coding sequence is TGCGCCAGCAGCCATCCGGGACTAGCGGGAAAAATGGACGAGCAGTACTTC.

This rearrangement joins TRBV5-1 to TRBJ1-2, with D perhaps matching TRBD1 (5 bases). Germline CDR1 is SGHRS and CDR2 is YFSETQ. This CDR3 has 14 residues. V lost 4 bases to trimming and J lost 6 bases, with 16 bases between them. CDR3 loop: CASSLDGGSDGYTF. The CDR3 DNA is TGCGCCAGCAGCCTGGATGGGGGTTCGGATGGCTACACCTTC.